The 21 T cell receptor beta chains presented below share a single source sample, sequenced in a study of shared clonotypes between healthy human individuals. The assay was immunoSEQ multiplex PCR, and TCRdb's table has in-frame clones only and misses some. The sample lists about 470,000 clones; about four fifths were seen once. Input material: PBMCs. The receptors stem from a woman between 35 and 50 years old in good health. Some clones in this sample may be carry-over from other donors' samples.

The rearrangement uses TRBV7-9 and TRBJ2-1, with a tentative D call TRBD2 (5 bases). This CDR3 comprises 15 residues. V shed 1 base and J shed 6 bases, with 13 bases lying between them. Germline CDR1 reads SEHNR; CDR2 reads FQNEAQ (reference sequence). CDR3 loop: CASSLGAGRTNEQFF. The CDR3 region has the DNA TGTGCCAGCAGCTTAGGGGCGGGCAGAACCAATGAGCAGTTCTTC.

The gene calls are TRBV28 and TRBJ2-1; TRBD1 agrees at 10 bases. Germline trimming cut 4 bases from V and 10 bases from J; bases unmatched to any gene: 13. The CDR3 is 16 amino acids. Germline lookup yields CDR1 MDHEN and CDR2 SYDVKM. CDR3 protein: CASSSLRQGASSEQFF. CDR3 nucleotide sequence: TGTGCCAGCAGTTCCCTACGACAGGGGGCTTCAAGCGAGCAGTTCTTC.

Worth noting for this clone: The sample has other DNA sequences that encode this CDR3 too. The chain couples TRBV27 to TRBJ2-1, with 11 bases fitting TRBD2. The germline V gene has CDR1 MNHEY and CDR2 SMNVEV (reference sequence). The CDR3 sequence is 15 residues long. The J segment lost 7 bases and the V segment lost 2 bases, leaving 4 bases of the junction unmatched. This CDR3 is CASSLGTSGRNEQFF. The CDR3, as DNA: TGTGCCAGCAGTTTAGGAACTAGCGGGAGAAATGAGCAGTTCTTC.

The rearrangement uses TRBV5-4 and TRBJ2-1; TRBD2 aligns across 13 bases. Germline V gene data show CDR1 as SGHNT and CDR2 as YYREEE (reference sequence). CDR3 length: 18 amino acids. With V trimmed by 6 bases and J by 0 bases, 9 bases remained unmatched. CDR3 sequence (DNA): TGTGCCAGCAACACGGGTGGACTAGCGGGAGTCTCCTACAATGAGCAGTTCTTC. This sequence encodes CASNTGGLAGVSYNEQFF.

This chain joins TRBV18 and TRBJ1-3; possibly TRBD1 for D (5 bases). This CDR3 contains 16 residues. V shed 4 bases and J shed 1 base, with 14 bases lying between them. Per germline, CDR1 KGHSH and CDR2 LQKENI. The CDR3 loop reads CASSQEGLLSGNTIYF. CDR3 sequence (DNA): TGTGCCAGCTCACAAGAGGGACTACTATCTGGAAACACCATATATTTT.

The CDR3, as DNA: TGTGCCAGCATCGAGGGGGGAGCTGCCCCCTACGAGCAGTACTTC. Translation: CASIEGGAAPYEQYF. The genes are TRBV7-9 and TRBJ2-7; D possibly uses TRBD1 or TRBD2 (6 bases each). Trimming shortened V by 7 bases and J by 2 bases, and 18 bases separated the two germline ends. The V gene's germline CDR1 is SEHNR and CDR2 FQNEAQ (reference sequence). The CDR3 spans 15 residues.

The V gene is TRBV28, the J gene TRBJ2-3, with no clear D. Germline assignment: CDR1 MDHEN and CDR2 SYDVKM. Trimming cost V 5 bases and J 6 bases, with 12 bases left between them. CDR3 length: 13 residues. CDR3 amino acids: CASSRVPVDTQYF. The CDR3 region has the DNA TGTGCCAGCAGTAGGGTACCTGTGGATACGCAGTATTTT.

The chain is built from TRBV29-1 and TRBJ2-3; 12 bases align to TRBD2. This CDR3 has 18 amino acids. The trim removed 6 bases at V and 1 base at J, leaving 14 bases unmatched. CDR1 and CDR2 from the germline V gene are SQVTM and ANQGSEA. DNA of the CDR3: TGCAGCGTCCCTGACTGGCTAGCGGGAGGGCCAGGCACAGATACGCAGTATTTT. It translates to CSVPDWLAGGPGTDTQYF.

This chain connects TRBV2 to TRBJ2-5; 10 positions match TRBD1. CDR1 is SNHLY, CDR2 FYNNEI, per germline. This CDR3 is built from 15 residues. With 5 bases clipped from V and 4 bases from J, the junction kept 7 bases outside the gene matches. CDR3 nucleotides: TGTGCCAGCAGTACCACCGGGACAGGGGTAGAGACCCAGTACTTC. It yields the protein CASSTTGTGVETQYF.

The chain is built from TRBV4-3 and TRBJ1-5, with 7 bases matching TRBD1. Germline CDR1 and CDR2: LGHNA and YSLEER. This CDR3 contains 15 residues. Trimming at V came to 3 bases and at J to 3 bases, leaving 5 bases not matched to a gene. The CDR3 DNA reads TGCGCCAGCAGCCAGGACAGGAGTAACAATCAGCCCCAGCATTTT. Its protein product is CASSQDRSNNQPQHF.

This clone has more than one count but fewer than ten. The chain recombines TRBV2 with TRBJ1-2; tentatively, D is TRBD1 (6 bases). Per germline, CDR1 SNHLY and CDR2 FYNNEI. The germline V and J ends were trimmed by 4 bases and 4 bases, with 13 bases remaining between them. The CDR3 has 14 residues. CDR3 DNA sequence: TGTGCCAGCAGTGGAGTCAGGGGCACCTATGGCTACACCTTC. Protein: CASSGVRGTYGYTF.

This clone has a handful of counts. The chain joins TRBV11-1 to TRBJ2-7; TRBD2 agrees at 10 bases. The V gene end was trimmed by 6 bases and the J gene end by 3 bases; junction bases not matched to a gene: 2. Germline CDR1 is SGHAT and CDR2 is FQDESV (reference sequence). CDR3 length equals 13 residues. The CDR3 is CASSRTSGYEQYF. The DNA of the CDR3 is TGTGCCAGCAGTCGGACTAGCGGCTACGAGCAGTACTTC.

This chain connects TRBV30 to TRBJ2-3; D is perhaps TRBD2 (6 bases). The CDR3 is 15 residues long. Germline CDR1 and CDR2: GTSNPN and SVGIG (reference sequence). V dropped 0 bases and J dropped 0 bases, with 10 bases sitting between them. Written as DNA, the CDR3 is TGTGCCTGGAGTGTTGGGCTAGCGAGCACAGATACGCAGTATTTT. Translated: CAWSVGLASTDTQYF. Using reference TRBV30 and TRBJ2-3 for the parts outside the CDR3, the full variable domain is SQTIHQWPATLVQPVGSPLSLECTVEGTSNPNLYWYRQAAGRGLQLLFYSVGIGQISSEVPQNLSASRPQDRQFILSSKKLLLSDSGFYLCAWSVGLASTDTQYFGPGTRLTVL.

This clone has ten or more counts. This sequence joins TRBV28 and TRBJ2-1, with 9 bases lining up with TRBD2. J lost 2 bases, V lost 7 bases, and 6 bases had no gene match. The CDR3 runs 15 residues. Germline V gene data show CDR1 as MDHEN and CDR2 as SYDVKM. The CDR3 DNA reads as TGTGCCAGCATCACGGGCGGGAGGGCCTACAATGAGCAGTTCTTC. Its protein is CASITGGRAYNEQFF.

The chain combines TRBV7-9 with TRBJ2-6, with D unclear. V was shortened by 0 bases and J by 1 base, with 4 bases between the two germline ends. This CDR3 comprises 15 residues. Germline V gene sequence: CDR1 SEHNR, CDR2 FQNEAQ (reference sequence). The CDR3 here is CASSLATSGANVLTF. The DNA for the CDR3 is TGTGCCAGCAGCTTAGCTACGTCTGGGGCCAACGTCCTGACTTTC. The whole variable domain, filled in from reference TRBV7-9 and TRBJ2-6, reads DTGVSQNPRHKITKRGQNVTFRCDPISEHNRLYWYRQTLGQGPEFLTYFQNEAQLEKSRLLSDRFSAERPKGSFSTLEIQRTEQGDSAMYLCASSLATSGANVLTFGAGSRLTVL.

As concerns this clone: Other DNA variants within this sample encode the same CDR3. The chain couples TRBV4-1 to TRBJ2-7; 10 positions match TRBD2. This CDR3 region has 16 residues. Germline CDR1 and CDR2: MGHRA and YSYEKL. V lost 1 base, J lost 1 base, and 4 bases stayed unmatched. The CDR3 region has the DNA TGCGCCAGCAGCCAAGTCCCTAGCGGGAGTTCCTACGAGCAGTACTTC. Translation gives CASSQVPSGSSYEQYF.

The V gene is TRBV27, the J gene TRBJ2-7; 7 positions match TRBD2. This CDR3 is 14 amino acids long. Germline V gene data show CDR1 as MNHEY and CDR2 as SMNVEV (reference sequence). Trimming removed 5 bases from V and 2 bases from J; junction bases left unmatched: 6. The CDR3 DNA reads TGTGCCAGCAGTCCCTCTAGCGGACCCTACGAGCAGTACTTC. The encoded protein is CASSPSSGPYEQYF.

V usage is TRBV6-5 and J usage is TRBJ2-7; TRBD1 matches at 8 bases. The CDR3 spans 15 residues. Trimming took 6 bases from V and 7 from J; bases not matched to a gene: 14. Germline CDR1 is MNHEY and CDR2 is SVGAGI. CDR3 DNA sequence: TGTGCCAGCAGCCAGTCTCAGGGGGCCTATGGAGAGCAGTACTTC. It encodes CASSQSQGAYGEQYF.

There are a few counts of this clone. The rearrangement links TRBV4-1 to TRBJ2-7; 9 nucleotides agree with TRBD1. V dropped 0 bases and J dropped 3; count of bases not matched to a gene: 6. CDR3 length: 16 amino acids. The germline gives CDR1 MGHRA, CDR2 YSYEKL. CDR3 in DNA: TGCGCCAGCAGCCAAGAGGTGAGGACAGGGGACTACGAGCAGTACTTC. It encodes CASSQEVRTGDYEQYF.

The chain recombines TRBV2 with TRBJ1-4; D gene uncertain. From germline, CDR1 is SNHLY and CDR2 FYNNEI. V lost 7 bases and J 5 bases, leaving 11 bases between the germline ends. The CDR3 has 13 amino acids. CDR3 DNA sequence: TGTGCCAGCACCCCGACTTACAATGAAAAACTGTTTTTT. It yields the protein CASTPTYNEKLFF.

The chain has TRBV21-1 and TRBJ2-1. TRBV21-1 is termed a pseudogene. The CDR3 has 15 amino acids. Here the CDR3 DNA reads TGTGCCAGCAGCAAATGGCGTTCAGCCTGCGATGAGCAGTTCTTC. Its protein is CASSKWRSACDEQFF.